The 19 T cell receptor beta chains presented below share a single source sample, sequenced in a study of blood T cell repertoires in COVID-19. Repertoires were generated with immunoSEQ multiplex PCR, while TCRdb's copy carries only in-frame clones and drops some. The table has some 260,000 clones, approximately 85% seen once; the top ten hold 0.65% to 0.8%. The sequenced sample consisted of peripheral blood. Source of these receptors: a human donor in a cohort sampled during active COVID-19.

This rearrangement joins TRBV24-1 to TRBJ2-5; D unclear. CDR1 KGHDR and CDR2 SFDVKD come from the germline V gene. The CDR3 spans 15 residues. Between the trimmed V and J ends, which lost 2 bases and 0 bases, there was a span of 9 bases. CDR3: CATSDSSFYQETQYF. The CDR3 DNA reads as TGTGCCACCAGTGATTCCTCCTTCTACCAAGAGACCCAGTACTTC.

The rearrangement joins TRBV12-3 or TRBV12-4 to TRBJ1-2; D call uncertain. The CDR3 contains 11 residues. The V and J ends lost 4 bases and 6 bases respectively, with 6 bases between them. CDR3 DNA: TGTGCCAGCAGTTCCTTAAATGGCTACACCTTC. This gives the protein CASSSLNGYTF.

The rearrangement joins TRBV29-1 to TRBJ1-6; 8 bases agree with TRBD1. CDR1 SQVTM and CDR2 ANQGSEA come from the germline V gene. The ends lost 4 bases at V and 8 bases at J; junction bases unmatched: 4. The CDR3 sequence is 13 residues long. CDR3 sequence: CSVGRDRYSPLHF. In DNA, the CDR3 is TGCAGCGTTGGCCGGGACAGGTATTCACCCCTCCACTTT.

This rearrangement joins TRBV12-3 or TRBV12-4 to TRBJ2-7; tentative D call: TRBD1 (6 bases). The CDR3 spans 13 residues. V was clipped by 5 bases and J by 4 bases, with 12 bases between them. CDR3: CASSPQGLYEQYF. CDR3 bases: TGTGCCAGCAGTCCACAGGGTTTGTACGAGCAGTACTTC.

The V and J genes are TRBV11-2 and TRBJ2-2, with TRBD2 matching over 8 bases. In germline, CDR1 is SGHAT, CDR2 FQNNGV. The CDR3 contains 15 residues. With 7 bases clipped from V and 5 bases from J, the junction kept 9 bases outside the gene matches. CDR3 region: CASTFAGRATGELFF. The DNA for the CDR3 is TGTGCCAGCACCTTCGCCGGGAGGGCGACCGGGGAGCTGTTTTTT.

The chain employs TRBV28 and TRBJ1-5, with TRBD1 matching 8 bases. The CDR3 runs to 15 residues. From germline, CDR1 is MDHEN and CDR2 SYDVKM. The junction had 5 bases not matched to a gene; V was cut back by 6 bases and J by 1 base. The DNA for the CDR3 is TGTGCCAGCAGGTTGACAGGGGAGAGCAATCAGCCCCAGCATTTT. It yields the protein CASRLTGESNQPQHF.

The CDR3 reads CASSPGTKSSPLHF. The DNA for the CDR3 is TGTGCCAGCAGCCCGGGGACAAAGAGTTCACCCCTCCACTTT. V and J are TRBV7-2 and TRBJ1-6; possibly TRBD1 for D (6 bases). Germline V gene sequence: CDR1 SGHTA, CDR2 FQGNSA. This CDR3 spans 14 amino acids. V lost 5 bases and J 9 bases, leaving 14 bases between the germline ends.

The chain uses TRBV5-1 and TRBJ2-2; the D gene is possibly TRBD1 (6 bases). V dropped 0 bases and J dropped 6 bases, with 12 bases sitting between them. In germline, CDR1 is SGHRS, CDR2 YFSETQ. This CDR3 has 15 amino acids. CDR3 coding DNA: TGCGCCAGCAGCTTGGGACAGGTAGACGCCGGGGAGCTGTTTTTT. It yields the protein CASSLGQVDAGELFF. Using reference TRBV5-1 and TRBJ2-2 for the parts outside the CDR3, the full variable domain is KAGVTQTPRYLIKTRGQQVTLSCSPISGHRSVSWYQQTPGQGLQFLFEYFSETQRNKGNFPGRFSGRQFSNSRSEMNVSTLELGDSALYLCASSLGQVDAGELFFGEGSRLTVL.

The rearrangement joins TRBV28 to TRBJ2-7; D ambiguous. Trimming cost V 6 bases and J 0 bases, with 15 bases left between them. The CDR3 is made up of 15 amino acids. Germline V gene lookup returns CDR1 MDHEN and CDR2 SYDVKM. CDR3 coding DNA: TGTGCCAGCAGCCGCGACTGGCCATCCTCCTACGAGCAGTACTTC. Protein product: CASSRDWPSSYEQYF.

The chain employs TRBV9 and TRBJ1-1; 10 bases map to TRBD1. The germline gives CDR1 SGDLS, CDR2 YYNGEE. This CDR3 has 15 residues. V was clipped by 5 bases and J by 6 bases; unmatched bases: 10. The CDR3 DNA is TGTGCCAGCAGTGCCCCGACAGGGGGCGTCGCTGAAGCTTTCTTT. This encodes CASSAPTGGVAEAFF.

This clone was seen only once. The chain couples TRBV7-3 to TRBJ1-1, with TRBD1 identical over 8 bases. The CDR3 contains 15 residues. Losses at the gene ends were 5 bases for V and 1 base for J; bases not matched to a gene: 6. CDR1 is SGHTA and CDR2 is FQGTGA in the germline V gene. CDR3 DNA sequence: TGTGCCAGCAGCATAGCCGGGACAGGGAACACTGAAGCTTTCTTT. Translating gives CASSIAGTGNTEAFF.

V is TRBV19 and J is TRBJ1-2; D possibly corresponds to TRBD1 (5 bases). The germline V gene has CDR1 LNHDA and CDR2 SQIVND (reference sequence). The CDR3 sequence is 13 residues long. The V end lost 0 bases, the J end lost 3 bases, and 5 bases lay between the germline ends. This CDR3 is CASSIDRDYGYTF. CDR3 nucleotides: TGTGCCAGTAGTATAGACAGGGACTATGGCTACACCTTC.

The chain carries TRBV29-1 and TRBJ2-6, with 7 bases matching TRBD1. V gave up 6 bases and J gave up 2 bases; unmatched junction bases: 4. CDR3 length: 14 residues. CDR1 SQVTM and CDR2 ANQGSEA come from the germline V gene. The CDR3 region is CSVTTGAGANVLTF. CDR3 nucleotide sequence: TGCAGCGTCACAACAGGGGCTGGGGCCAACGTCCTGACTTTC.

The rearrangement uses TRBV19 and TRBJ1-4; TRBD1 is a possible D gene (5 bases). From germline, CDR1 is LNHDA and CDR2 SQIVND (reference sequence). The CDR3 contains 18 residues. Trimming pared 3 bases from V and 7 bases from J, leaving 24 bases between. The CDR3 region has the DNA TGTGCCAGTAGTATTTCAGACAGCTCCTCAGGGTTTCCTGAAAAACTGTTTTTT. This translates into CASSISDSSSGFPEKLFF.

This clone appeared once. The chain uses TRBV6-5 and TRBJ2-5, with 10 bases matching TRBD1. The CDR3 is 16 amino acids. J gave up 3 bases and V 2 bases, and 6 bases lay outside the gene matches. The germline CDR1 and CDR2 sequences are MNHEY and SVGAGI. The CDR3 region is CASSYPRTGGKETQYF. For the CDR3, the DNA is TGTGCCAGCAGTTACCCGCGGACAGGGGGTAAAGAGACCCAGTACTTC.

In nucleotides, the CDR3 is TGTGCCACCAGCAGAGTACCCTCAGGGTACGAGCAGTACTTC. Protein product: CATSRVPSGYEQYF. J is TRBJ2-7 and V is TRBV15; tentative D call: TRBD1 (5 bases). Between the trimmed V and J ends, which lost 1 base and 4 bases, there was a span of 11 bases. This CDR3 is 14 amino acids long. The germline V gene has CDR1 LNHNV and CDR2 YYDKDF (reference sequence).

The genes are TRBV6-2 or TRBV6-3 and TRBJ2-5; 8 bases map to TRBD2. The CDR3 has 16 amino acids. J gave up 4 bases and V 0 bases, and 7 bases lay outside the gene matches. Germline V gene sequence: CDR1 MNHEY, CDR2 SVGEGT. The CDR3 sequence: CASSYSKDGGAETQYF. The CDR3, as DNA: TGTGCCAGCAGTTACTCGAAGGACGGGGGGGCAGAGACCCAGTACTTC.

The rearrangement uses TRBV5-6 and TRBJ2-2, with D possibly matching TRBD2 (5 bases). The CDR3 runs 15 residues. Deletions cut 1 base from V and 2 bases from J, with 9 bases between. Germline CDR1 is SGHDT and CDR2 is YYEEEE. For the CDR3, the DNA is TGTGCCAGCAGCTTGTCCCGGACTAACACCGGGGAGCTGTTTTTT. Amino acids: CASSLSRTNTGELFF.

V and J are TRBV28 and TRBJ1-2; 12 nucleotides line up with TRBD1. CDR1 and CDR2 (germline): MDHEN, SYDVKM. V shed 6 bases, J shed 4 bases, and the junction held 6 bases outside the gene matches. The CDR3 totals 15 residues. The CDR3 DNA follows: TGTGCCAGCAGAGGGGACAGGGGGCGGGTCTATGGCTACACCTTC. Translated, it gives CASRGDRGRVYGYTF.